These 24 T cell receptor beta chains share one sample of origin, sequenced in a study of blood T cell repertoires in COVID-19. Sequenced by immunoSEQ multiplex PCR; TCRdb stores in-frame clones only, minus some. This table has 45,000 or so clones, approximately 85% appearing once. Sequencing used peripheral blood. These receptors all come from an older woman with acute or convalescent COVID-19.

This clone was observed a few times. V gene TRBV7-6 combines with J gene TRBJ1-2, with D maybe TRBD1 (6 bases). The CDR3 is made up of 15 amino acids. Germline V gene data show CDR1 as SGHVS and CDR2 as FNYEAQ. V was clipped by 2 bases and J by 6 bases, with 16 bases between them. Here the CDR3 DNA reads TGTGCCAGCAGCTTAAATTCCATGGGACATCATGGCTACACCTTC. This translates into CASSLNSMGHHGYTF.

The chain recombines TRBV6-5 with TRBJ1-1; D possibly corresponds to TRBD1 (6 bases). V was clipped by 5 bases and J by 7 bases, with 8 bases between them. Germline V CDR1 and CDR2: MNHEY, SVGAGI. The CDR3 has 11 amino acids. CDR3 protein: CASSQQGEAFF. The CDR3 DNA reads TGTGCCAGCAGTCAACAGGGTGAAGCTTTCTTT.

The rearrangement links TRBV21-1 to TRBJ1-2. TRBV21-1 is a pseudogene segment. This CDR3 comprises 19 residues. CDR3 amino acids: CASSNKSCREIHYSYGYTF. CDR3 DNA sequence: TGTGCCAGCAGCAACAAAAGTTGCCGGGAGATCCACTACTCCTATGGCTACACCTTC.

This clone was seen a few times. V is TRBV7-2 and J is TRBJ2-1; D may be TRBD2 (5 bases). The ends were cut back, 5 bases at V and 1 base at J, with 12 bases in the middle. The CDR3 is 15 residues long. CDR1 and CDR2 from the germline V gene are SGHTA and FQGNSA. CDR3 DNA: TGTGCCAGCAGCCTTGGAGGAGGTTCCTACAATGAGCAGTTCTTC. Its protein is CASSLGGGSYNEQFF.

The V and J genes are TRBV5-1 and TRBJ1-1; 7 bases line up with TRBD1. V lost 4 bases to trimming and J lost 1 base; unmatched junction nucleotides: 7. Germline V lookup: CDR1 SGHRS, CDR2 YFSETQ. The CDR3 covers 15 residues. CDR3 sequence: CASSEQGNGNTEAFF. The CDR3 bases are TGCGCCAGCAGCGAACAGGGGAATGGGAACACTGAAGCTTTCTTT.

The CDR3 coding sequence is TGCGCCAGCAGCCTTGCTGTTGGAGACAGGGTCAATCAGCCCCAGCATTTT. It codes for CASSLAVGDRVNQPQHF. The chain couples TRBV4-1 to TRBJ1-5; TRBD1 matches 7 bases. Unmatched junction bases numbered 12, after V lost 4 bases and J lost 3 bases. Germline CDR1 and CDR2: MGHRA and YSYEKL. This CDR3 spans 17 amino acids.

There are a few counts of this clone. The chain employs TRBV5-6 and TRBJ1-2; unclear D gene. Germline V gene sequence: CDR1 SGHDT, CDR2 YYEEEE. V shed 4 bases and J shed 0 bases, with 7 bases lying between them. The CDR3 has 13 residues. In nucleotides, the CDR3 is TGTGCCAGCAGCCTGACATCTAACTATGGCTACACCTTC. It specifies CASSLTSNYGYTF.

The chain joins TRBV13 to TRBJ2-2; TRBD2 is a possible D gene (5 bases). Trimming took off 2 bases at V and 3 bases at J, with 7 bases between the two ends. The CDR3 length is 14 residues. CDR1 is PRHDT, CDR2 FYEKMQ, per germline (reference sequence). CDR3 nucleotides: TGTGCCAGCAGCTTACAGGAGGACACCGGGGAGCTGTTTTTT. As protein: CASSLQEDTGELFF.

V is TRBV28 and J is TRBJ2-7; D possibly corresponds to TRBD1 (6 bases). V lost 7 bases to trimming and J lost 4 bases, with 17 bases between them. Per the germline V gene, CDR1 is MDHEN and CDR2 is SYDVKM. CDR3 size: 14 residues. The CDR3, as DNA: TGTGCCAGCACTTCCTATGGGGGCACTTACGAGCAGTACTTC. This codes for CASTSYGGTYEQYF.

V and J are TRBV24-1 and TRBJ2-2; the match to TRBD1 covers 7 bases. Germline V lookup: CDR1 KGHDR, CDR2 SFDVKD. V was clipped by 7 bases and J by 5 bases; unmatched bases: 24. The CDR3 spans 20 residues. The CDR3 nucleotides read TGTGCCACCAGCGAACATTATTCCAGTCTTGACAGGGAGTGGACCGGGGAGCTGTTTTTT. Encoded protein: CATSEHYSSLDREWTGELFF.

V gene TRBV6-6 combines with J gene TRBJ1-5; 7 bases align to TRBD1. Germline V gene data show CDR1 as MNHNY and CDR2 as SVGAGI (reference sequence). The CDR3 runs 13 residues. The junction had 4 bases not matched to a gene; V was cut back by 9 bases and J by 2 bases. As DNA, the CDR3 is TGTGCCAGAGGAACAGGGGGCAATCAGCCCCAGCATTTT. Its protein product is CARGTGGNQPQHF.

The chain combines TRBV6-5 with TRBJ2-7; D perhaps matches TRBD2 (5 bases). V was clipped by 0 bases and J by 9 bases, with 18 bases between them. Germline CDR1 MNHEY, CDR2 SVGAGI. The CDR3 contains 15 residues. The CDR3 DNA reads TGTGCCAGCAGTTACTCGGCGGGCCGCCAAAGTGGGCAGTACTTC. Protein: CASSYSAGRQSGQYF.

As DNA, the CDR3 is TGTGCCAGCAGCTTGATTCCAGGGGGCGGGACCCAGTACTTC. Protein: CASSLIPGGGTQYF. This chain joins TRBV5-5 and TRBJ2-5; TRBD1 matches 8 bases. Trimming took 1 base from V and 7 from J; bases not matched to a gene: 6. The CDR3 sequence is 14 residues long. CDR1 SGHKS and CDR2 YYEKEE come from the germline V gene (reference sequence).

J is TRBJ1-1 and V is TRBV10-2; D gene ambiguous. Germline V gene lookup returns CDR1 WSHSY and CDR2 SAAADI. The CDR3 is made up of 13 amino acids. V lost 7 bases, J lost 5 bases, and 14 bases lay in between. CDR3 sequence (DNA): TGCGCCAGCAACGGAGGGCCCCTGACTGAAGCTTTCTTT. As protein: CASNGGPLTEAFF.

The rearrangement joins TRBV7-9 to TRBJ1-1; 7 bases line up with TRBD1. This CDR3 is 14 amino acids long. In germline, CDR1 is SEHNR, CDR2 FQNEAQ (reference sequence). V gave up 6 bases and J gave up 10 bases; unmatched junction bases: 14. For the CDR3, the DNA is TGTGCCAGCAGTGACGGGGGACAGAAATGGGCAGCTTTCTTT. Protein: CASSDGGQKWAAFF.

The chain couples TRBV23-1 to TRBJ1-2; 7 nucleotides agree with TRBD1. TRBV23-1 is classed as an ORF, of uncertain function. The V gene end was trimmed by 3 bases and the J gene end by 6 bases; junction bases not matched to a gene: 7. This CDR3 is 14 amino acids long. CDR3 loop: CASSHRDRGDGYTF. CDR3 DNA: TGCGCCAGCAGTCACCGGGACAGAGGAGATGGCTACACCTTC.

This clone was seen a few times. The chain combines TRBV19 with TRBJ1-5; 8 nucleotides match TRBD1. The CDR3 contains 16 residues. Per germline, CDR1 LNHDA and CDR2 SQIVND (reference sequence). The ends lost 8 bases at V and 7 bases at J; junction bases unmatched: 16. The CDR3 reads CASLDGYRTGLQPQHF. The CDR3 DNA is TGTGCCAGTCTTGATGGGTATCGGACAGGGTTACAGCCCCAGCATTTT.

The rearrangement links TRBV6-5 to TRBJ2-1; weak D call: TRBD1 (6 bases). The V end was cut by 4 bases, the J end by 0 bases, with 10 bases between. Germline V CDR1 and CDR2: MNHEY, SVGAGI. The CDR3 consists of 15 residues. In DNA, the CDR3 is TGTGCCAGCAGTTTGGACAGAAGCTCCTACAATGAGCAGTTCTTC. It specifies CASSLDRSSYNEQFF.

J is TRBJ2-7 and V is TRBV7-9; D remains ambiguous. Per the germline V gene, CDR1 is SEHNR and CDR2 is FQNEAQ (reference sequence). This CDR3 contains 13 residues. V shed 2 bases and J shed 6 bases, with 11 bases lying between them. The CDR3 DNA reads TGTGCCAGCAGCTTAATGTCTAGTAGCGAGCAGTACTTC. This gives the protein CASSLMSSSEQYF.

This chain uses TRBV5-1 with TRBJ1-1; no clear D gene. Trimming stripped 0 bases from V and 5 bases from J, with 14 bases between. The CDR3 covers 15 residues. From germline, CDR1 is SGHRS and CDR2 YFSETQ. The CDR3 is CASSLARGPGTEAFF. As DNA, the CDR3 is TGCGCCAGCAGCTTGGCGAGAGGTCCGGGAACTGAAGCTTTCTTT.

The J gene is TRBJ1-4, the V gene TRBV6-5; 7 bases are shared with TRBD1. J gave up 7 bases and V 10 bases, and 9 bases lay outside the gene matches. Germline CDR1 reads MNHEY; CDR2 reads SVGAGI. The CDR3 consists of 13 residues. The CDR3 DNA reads TGTGCCACCGCAGAGAGGACAGGTGAAAAACTGTTTTTT. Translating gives CATAERTGEKLFF.

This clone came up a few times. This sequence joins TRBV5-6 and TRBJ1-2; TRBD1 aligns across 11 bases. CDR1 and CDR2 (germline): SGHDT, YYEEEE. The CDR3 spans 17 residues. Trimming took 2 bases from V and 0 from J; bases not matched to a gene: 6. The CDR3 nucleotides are TGTGCCAGCAGCTTTCCTGGACAGGGGGCGTCTAACTATGGCTACACCTTC. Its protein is CASSFPGQGASNYGYTF.

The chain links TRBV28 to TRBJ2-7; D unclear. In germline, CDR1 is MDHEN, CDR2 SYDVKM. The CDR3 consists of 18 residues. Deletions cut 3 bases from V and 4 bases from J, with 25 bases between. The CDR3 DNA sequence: TGTGCCAGCAGTTTGACGACGGGTCAGCCCCGCACCTCGTACGAGCAGTACTTC. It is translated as CASSLTTGQPRTSYEQYF.

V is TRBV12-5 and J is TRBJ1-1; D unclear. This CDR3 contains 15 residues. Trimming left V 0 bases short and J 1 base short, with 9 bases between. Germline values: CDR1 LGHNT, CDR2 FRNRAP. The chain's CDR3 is CASGLVPAGNTEAFF. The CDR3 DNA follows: TGTGCTAGTGGTTTGGTACCCGCGGGGAACACTGAAGCTTTCTTT.